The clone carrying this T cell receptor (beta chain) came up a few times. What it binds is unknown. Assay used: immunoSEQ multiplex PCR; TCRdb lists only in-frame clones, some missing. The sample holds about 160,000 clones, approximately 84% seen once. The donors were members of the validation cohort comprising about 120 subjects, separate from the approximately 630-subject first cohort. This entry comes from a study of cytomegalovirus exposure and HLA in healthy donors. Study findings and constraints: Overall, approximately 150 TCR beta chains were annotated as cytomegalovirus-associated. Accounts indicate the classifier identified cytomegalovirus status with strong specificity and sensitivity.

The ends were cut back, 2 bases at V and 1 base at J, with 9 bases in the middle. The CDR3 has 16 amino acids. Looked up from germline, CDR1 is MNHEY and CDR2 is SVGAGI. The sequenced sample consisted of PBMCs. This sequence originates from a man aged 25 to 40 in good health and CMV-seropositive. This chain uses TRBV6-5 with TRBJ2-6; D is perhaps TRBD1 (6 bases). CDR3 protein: CASSYTTGSGANVLTF. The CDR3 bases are TGTGCCAGCAGTTACACCACAGGGTCTGGGGCCAACGTCCTGACTTTC.